The sequence of this T cell receptor beta chain was determined in a study of a mutant IDH1 vaccine in newly diagnosed glioma. As for the study in general: At weeks 1, 3, 5, 7, 11, 15, 19 and 23, patients received a vaccination, eight in all. Previous care, which was radiotherapy, temozolomide, or both, most often involved both.

Time point described: week 11, during vaccination. Alongside topical imiquimod, each dose of vaccine comprised 300 ug of mutant IDH1 20-mer peptide. Each of the donors came in with new WHO grade 3 or 4 astrocytomas that were IDH1-mutant and ATRX-lost. In regard to this clone: Antigen: not known.

Data came from immunoSEQ multiplex PCR; TCRdb stores just in-frame clones and leaves some out. The data show some 120,000 clones, around 80% seen once. Overall study results and limits: Seemingly, top peripheral T cell clonotype changes bore no relation to pseudoprogression.

The sequence was obtained from a middle-aged man with glioma. Sequenced here: PBMCs, sampled from a glioma patient whose treatment included an IDH1 peptide vaccine.

CDR3 DNA sequence: TGTGCCAGTAGTCCCCTCTTGTGGGGGGCCCATGAGCAGTTCTTC. It is translated as CASSPLLWGAHEQFF. The chain joins TRBV19 to TRBJ2-1; perhaps D is TRBD1 or TRBD2 (6 bases each). V shed 5 bases and J shed 8 bases, with 19 bases lying between them. Germline CDR1 and CDR2: LNHDA and SQIVND (reference sequence). There are 15 residues in the CDR3.